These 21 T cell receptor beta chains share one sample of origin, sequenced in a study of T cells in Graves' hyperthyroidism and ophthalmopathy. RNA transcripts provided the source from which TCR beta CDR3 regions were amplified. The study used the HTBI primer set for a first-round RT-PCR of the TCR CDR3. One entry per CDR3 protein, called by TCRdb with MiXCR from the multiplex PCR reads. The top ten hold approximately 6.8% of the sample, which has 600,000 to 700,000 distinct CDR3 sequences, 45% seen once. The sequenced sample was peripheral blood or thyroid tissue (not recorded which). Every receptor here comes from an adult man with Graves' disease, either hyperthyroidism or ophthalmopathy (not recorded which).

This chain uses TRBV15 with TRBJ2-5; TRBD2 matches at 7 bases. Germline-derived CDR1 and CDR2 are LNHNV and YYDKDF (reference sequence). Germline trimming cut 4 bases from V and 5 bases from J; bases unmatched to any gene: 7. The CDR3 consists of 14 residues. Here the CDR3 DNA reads TGTGCCACCAGCACTCAGACAGCGGGGGAGACCCAGTACTTC. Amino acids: CATSTQTAGETQYF.

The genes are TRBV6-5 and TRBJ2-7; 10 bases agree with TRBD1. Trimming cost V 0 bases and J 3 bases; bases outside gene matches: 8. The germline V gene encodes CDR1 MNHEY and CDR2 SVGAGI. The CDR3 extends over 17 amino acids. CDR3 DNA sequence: TGTGCCAGCAGTTACTCGGAAACGAGGGACAGGGGCTACGAGCAGTACTTC. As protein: CASSYSETRDRGYEQYF.

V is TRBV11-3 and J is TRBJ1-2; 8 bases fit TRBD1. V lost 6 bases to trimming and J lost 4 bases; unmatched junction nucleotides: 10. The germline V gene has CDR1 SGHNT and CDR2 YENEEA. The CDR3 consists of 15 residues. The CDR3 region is CASSLKQGGSYGYTF. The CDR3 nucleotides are TGTGCCAGCAGTTTAAAACAGGGGGGGAGCTATGGCTACACCTTC.

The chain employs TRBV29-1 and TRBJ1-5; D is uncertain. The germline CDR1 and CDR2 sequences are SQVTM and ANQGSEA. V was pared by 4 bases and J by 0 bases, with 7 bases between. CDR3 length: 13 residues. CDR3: CSVGASSNQPQHF. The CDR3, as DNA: TGCAGCGTTGGAGCCAGTAGCAATCAGCCCCAGCATTTT.

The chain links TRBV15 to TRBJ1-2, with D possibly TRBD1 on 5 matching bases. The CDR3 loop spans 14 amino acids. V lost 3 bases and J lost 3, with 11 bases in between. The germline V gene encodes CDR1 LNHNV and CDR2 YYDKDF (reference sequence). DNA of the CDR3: TGTGCCACCAGCAGCCAATGGGGGGACTATGGCTACACCTTC. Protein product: CATSSQWGDYGYTF.

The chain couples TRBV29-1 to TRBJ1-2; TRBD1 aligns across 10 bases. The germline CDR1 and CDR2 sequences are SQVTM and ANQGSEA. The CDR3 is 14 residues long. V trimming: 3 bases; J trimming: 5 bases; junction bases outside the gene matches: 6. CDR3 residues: CSVDRTGQGYGYTF. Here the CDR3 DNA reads TGCAGCGTTGACCGCACGGGACAGGGGTATGGCTACACCTTC.

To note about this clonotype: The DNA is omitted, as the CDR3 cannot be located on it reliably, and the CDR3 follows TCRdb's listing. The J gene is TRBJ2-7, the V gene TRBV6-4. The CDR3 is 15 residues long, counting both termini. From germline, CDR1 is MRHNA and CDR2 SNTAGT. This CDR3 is CAICSASGSSYEQYF.

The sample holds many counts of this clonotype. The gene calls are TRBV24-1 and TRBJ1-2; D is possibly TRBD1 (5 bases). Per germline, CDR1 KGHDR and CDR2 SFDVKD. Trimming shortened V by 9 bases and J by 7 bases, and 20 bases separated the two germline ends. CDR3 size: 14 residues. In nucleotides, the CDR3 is TGTGCCACCTGCTGGATCGGCAGGGTAATTGGCTACACCTTC. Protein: CATCWIGRVIGYTF.

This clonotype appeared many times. The CDR3 DNA follows: TGTGCCAGCAGTCCGGGGACGGGAAATTACTACGAGCAGTACTTC. Translation gives CASSPGTGNYYEQYF. The chain combines TRBV7-9 with TRBJ2-7, with D perhaps TRBD1 or TRBD2 (5 bases each). Trimming removed 6 bases at V and 3 bases at J, with 18 bases between. The CDR3 runs 15 residues. CDR1 is SEHNR and CDR2 is FQNEAQ in the germline V gene (reference sequence).

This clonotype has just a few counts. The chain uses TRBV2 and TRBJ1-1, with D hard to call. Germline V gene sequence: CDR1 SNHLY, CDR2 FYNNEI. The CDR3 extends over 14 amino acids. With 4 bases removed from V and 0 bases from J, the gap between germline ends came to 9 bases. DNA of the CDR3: TGTGCCAGCAGTGGGGCGGGGATGAACACTGAAGCTTTCTTT. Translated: CASSGAGMNTEAFF.

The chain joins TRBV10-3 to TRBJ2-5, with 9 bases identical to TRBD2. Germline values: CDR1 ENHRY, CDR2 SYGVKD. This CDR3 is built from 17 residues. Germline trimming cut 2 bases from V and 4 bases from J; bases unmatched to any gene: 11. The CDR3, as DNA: TGTGCCATCAGTGAGGAGGGTCTTAGCGGGAGTACAGAGACCCAGTACTTC. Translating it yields CAISEEGLSGSTETQYF.

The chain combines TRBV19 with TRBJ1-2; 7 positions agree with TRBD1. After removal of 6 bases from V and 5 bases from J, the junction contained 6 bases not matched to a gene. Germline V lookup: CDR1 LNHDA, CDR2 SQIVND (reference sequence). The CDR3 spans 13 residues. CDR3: CASSLQGYYGYTF. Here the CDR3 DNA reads TGTGCCAGTAGCCTACAGGGGTATTATGGCTACACCTTC.

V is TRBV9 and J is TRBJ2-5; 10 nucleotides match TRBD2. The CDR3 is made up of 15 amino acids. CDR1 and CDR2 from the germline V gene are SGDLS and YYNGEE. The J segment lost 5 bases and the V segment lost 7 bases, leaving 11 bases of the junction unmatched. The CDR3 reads CASGGGLAGVETQYF. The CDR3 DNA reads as TGTGCCAGCGGGGGTGGGCTAGCGGGAGTCGAGACCCAGTACTTC.

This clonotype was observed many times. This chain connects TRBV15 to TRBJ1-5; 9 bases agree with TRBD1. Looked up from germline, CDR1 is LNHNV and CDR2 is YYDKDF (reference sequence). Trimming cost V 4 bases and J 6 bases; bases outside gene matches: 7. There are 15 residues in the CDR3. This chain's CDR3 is CATSTRGQGSQPQHF. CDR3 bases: TGTGCCACCAGCACCAGGGGACAGGGTAGTCAGCCCCAGCATTTT.

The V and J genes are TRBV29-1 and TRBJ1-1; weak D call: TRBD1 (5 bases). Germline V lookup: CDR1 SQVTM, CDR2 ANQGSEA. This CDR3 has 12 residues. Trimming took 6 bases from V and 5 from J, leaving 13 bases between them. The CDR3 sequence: CSVTFGGTEAFF. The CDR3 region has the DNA TGCAGCGTCACATTTGGGGGAACTGAAGCTTTCTTT.

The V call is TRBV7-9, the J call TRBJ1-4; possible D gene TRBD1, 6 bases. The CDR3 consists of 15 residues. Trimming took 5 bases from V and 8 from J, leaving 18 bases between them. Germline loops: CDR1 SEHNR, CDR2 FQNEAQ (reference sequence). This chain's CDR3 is CASSPRRGAREKLFF. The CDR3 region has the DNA TGTGCCAGCAGCCCGAGAAGGGGGGCGAGAGAAAAACTGTTTTTT.

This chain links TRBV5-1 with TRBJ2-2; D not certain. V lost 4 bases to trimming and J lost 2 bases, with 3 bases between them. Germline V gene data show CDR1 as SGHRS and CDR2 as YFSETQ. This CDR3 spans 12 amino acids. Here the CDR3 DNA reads TGCGCCAGCAGCGCTAACACCGGGGAGCTGTTTTTT. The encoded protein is CASSANTGELFF. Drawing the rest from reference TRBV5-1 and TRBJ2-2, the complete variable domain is KAGVTQTPRYLIKTRGQQVTLSCSPISGHRSVSWYQQTPGQGLQFLFEYFSETQRNKGNFPGRFSGRQFSNSRSEMNVSTLELGDSALYLCASSANTGELFFGEGSRLTVL.

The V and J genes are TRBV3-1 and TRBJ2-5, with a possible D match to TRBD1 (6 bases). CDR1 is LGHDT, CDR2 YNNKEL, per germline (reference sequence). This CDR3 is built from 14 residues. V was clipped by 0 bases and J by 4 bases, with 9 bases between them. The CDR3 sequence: CASSQDPGAETQYF. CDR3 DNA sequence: TGTGCCAGCAGCCAAGACCCAGGGGCAGAGACCCAGTACTTC.

The CDR3: CASSSSTGQETQYF. In nucleotides, the CDR3 is TGTGCCAGCAGCTCGTCGACAGGGCAAGAGACCCAGTACTTC. The V and J genes are TRBV7-3 and TRBJ2-5; 7 positions match TRBD1. CDR3 length: 14 residues. Germline trimming cut 4 bases from V and 2 bases from J; bases unmatched to any gene: 4. The germline V gene has CDR1 SGHTA and CDR2 FQGTGA.

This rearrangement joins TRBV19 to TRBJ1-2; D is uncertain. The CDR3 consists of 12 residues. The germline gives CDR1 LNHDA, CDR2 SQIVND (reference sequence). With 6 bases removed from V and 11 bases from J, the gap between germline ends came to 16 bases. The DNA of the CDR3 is TGTGCCAGTAGCAATGGTCCATTTGATTACACCTTC. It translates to CASSNGPFDYTF.

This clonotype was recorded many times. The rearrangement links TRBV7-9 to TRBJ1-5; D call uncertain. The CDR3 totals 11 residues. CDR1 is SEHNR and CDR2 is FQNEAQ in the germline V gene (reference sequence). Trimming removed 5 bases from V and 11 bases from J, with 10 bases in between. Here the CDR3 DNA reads TGTGCCAGCAGCGGAACGGGGTCCCAGCATTTT. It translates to CASSGTGSQHF.